One and the same sample provided the 30 T cell receptor beta chains below, sequenced in a study of cytomegalovirus exposure and HLA in healthy donors. PCR involved 60 Vbeta and 13 Jbeta primers. The assay was immunoSEQ multiplex PCR, and TCRdb's table has in-frame clones only and misses some. The data hold 100,000 or so clones, with more than 60% observed a single time. The specimen was PBMCs. The receptors were gathered from a man aged 50 or older in good health and CMV-seronegative.

The chain is built from TRBV4-1 and TRBJ2-2, with D possibly being TRBD2 (7 bases). The length of the CDR3 is 17 residues. Trimming removed 0 bases at V and 13 bases at J, with 24 bases between. Germline assignment: CDR1 MGHRA and CDR2 YSYEKL. The CDR3 spells CASSQDHSGGGPMGLFF. As DNA, the CDR3 is TGCGCCAGCAGCCAAGATCATAGTGGCGGGGGCCCCATGGGGCTGTTTTTT.

This clone was seen a handful of times. This chain connects TRBV10-3 to TRBJ1-1; D not resolved. The CDR3 loop spans 14 amino acids. V was pared by 0 bases and J by 4 bases, with 9 bases between. CDR1 is ENHRY and CDR2 is SYGVKD in the germline V gene. CDR3 coding DNA: TGTGCCATCAGTGAGTCTAGCGTTAGCACTGAAGCTTTCTTT. Encoded protein: CAISESSVSTEAFF.

The rearrangement joins TRBV11-3 to TRBJ1-1; D ambiguous. The CDR3 has 12 amino acids. V lost 3 bases, J lost 2 bases, and 4 bases lay in between. Germline V gene sequence: CDR1 SGHNT, CDR2 YENEEA. Here the CDR3 DNA reads TGTGCCAGCAGCTTTTCAAACACTGAAGCTTTCTTT. Amino acid sequence: CASSFSNTEAFF.

This clone was detected only once. The V gene is TRBV10-3, the J gene TRBJ1-1, with TRBD1 as a possible D gene (6 bases). This CDR3 has 13 residues. CDR1 and CDR2 from the germline V gene are ENHRY and SYGVKD. The V and J ends lost 0 bases and 12 bases respectively, with 14 bases between them. The CDR3 is CAISESAGVRSFF. The CDR3 DNA sequence: TGTGCCATCAGTGAGTCGGCAGGGGTTAGGTCTTTCTTT.

The chain couples TRBV19 to TRBJ2-1; the match to TRBD2 covers 10 bases. V lost 5 bases to trimming and J lost 5 bases; unmatched junction nucleotides: 3. Germline V gene sequence: CDR1 LNHDA, CDR2 SQIVND (reference sequence). The CDR3 loop spans 14 amino acids. The CDR3 loop reads CASSPSGSHNEQFF. The CDR3 nucleotides read TGTGCCAGTAGTCCTAGCGGGAGTCACAATGAGCAGTTCTTC.

This sequence joins TRBV28 and TRBJ2-5; TRBD2 matches at 10 bases. The DNA end lines up better with TRBJ2-7; the J call may be wrong. There are 17 residues in the CDR3. Per the germline V gene, CDR1 is MDHEN and CDR2 is SYDVKM. CDR3 nucleotide sequence: TGTGCCAGCAGTCACGGACTAGCGGAGATGGGTTCCTACGAGCAGTACTTC. Residues: CASSHGLAEMGSYEQYF.

The chain has TRBV10-3 and TRBJ1-4, with D tentatively TRBD1 (5 bases). Germline CDR1 is ENHRY and CDR2 is SYGVKD. The CDR3 consists of 12 residues. The V end lost 2 bases, the J end lost 7 bases, and 5 bases lay between the germline ends. DNA for the CDR3: TGTGCCATCAGTGAGAGGGGTGAAAAACTGTTTTTT. Protein: CAISERGEKLFF.

Note on this clone: An end of the junction does not agree with germline; a read error may underlie this. The rearrangement joins TRBV7-9 to TRBJ2-7; TRBD1 matches at 8 bases. CDR3 length: 12 residues. Germline CDR1 reads SEHNR; CDR2 reads FQNEAQ (reference sequence). The CDR3 here is CSSRAGGPEQYF. The CDR3 nucleotides read TGTTCCAGCAGGGCAGGGGGCCCCGAGCAGTACTTC. Together with reference TRBV7-9 and TRBJ2-7, the CDR3 gives the full variable domain: DTGVSQNPRHKITKRGQNVTFRCDPISEHNRLYWYRQTLGQGPEFLTYFQNEAQLEKSRLLSDRFSAERPKGSFSTLEIQRTEQGDSAMYLCSSRAGGPEQYFGPGTRLTVT.

V usage is TRBV19 and J usage is TRBJ2-1; TRBD2 matches 15 bases. This CDR3 spans 16 amino acids. Germline assignment: CDR1 LNHDA and CDR2 SQIVND (reference sequence). V trimming: 0 bases; J trimming: 7 bases; junction bases outside the gene matches: 1. CDR3 nucleotides: TGTGCCAGTAGTATAGACGGACTAGCGGGGGGGAATGAGCAGTTCTTC. This translates into CASSIDGLAGGNEQFF.

This chain links TRBV7-9 with TRBJ1-1, with 10 bases that match TRBD1. This CDR3 is built from 17 residues. With V trimmed by 1 base and J by 0 bases, 5 bases remained unmatched. Germline CDR1 reads SEHNR; CDR2 reads FQNEAQ (reference sequence). This CDR3 reads CASSLVGTGAMNTEAFF. For the CDR3, the DNA is TGTGCCAGCAGCTTAGTGGGGACAGGGGCCATGAACACTGAAGCTTTCTTT.

V is TRBV19 and J is TRBJ1-2; D might be TRBD1 (5 bases). The germline V gene has CDR1 LNHDA and CDR2 SQIVND (reference sequence). This CDR3 comprises 11 residues. V lost 10 bases and J 8 bases, leaving 14 bases between the germline ends. CDR3 protein: CATWAGLGYTF. In nucleotides, the CDR3 is TGTGCCACATGGGCAGGGTTGGGCTACACCTTC.

This clone was observed a few times. The V call is TRBV5-1, the J call TRBJ2-3; tentative D call: TRBD2 (5 bases). This CDR3 region has 15 residues. Germline values: CDR1 SGHRS, CDR2 YFSETQ. V lost 4 bases, J lost 1 base, and 13 bases lay in between. The CDR3 is CASSERADGTDTQYF. CDR3 in DNA: TGCGCCAGCAGCGAGAGGGCAGATGGCACAGATACGCAGTATTTT.

V and J are TRBV10-2 and TRBJ2-1, with TRBD2 matching 15 bases. Unmatched junction bases numbered 8, after V lost 5 bases and J lost 3 bases. Germline assignment: CDR1 WSHSY and CDR2 SAAADI. This CDR3 spans 18 amino acids. CDR3 protein: CASSRTSGGAGSYNEQFF. The CDR3 DNA reads as TGCGCCAGCAGTCGGACTAGCGGGGGGGCCGGAAGCTACAATGAGCAGTTCTTC.

The genes are TRBV19 and TRBJ1-1, with TRBD1 identical over 9 bases. Germline values: CDR1 LNHDA, CDR2 SQIVND (reference sequence). V dropped 2 bases and J dropped 10; count of bases not matched to a gene: 11. This CDR3 comprises 15 residues. The DNA of the CDR3 is TGTGCCAGTAGTATATACAGGGGGCGGATGACGGCAGCTTTCTTT. This gives the protein CASSIYRGRMTAAFF.

The chain combines TRBV18 with TRBJ2-7; tentatively, D is TRBD1 (5 bases). The CDR3 consists of 11 residues. Trimming pared 6 bases from V and 6 bases from J, leaving 9 bases between. CDR1 and CDR2 (germline): KGHSH, LQKENI. CDR3: CASSSRGEQYF. CDR3 DNA sequence: TGTGCCAGCTCGTCTAGGGGCGAGCAGTACTTC.

This chain connects TRBV5-1 to TRBJ1-4, with 7 bases fitting TRBD1. The germline CDR1 and CDR2 sequences are SGHRS and YFSETQ. This CDR3 is 17 amino acids long. The ends lost 2 bases at V and 7 bases at J; junction bases unmatched: 14. The CDR3 sequence is CASSFGLIDRVSEKLFF. The CDR3 bases are TGCGCCAGCAGCTTCGGCCTAATCGACAGGGTCAGTGAAAAACTGTTTTTT.

The rearrangement links TRBV14 to TRBJ1-1; TRBD1 agrees at 9 bases. This CDR3 has 14 residues. Germline-derived CDR1 and CDR2 are SGHDN and FVKESK. The V and J ends lost 4 bases and 3 bases, in that order; junction bases with no gene match: 3. For the CDR3, the DNA is TGTGCCAGCAGCCCATGGACAGGGGACACTGAAGCTTTCTTT. It is translated as CASSPWTGDTEAFF.

This clone was seen more than once but under ten times. The rearrangement links TRBV15 to TRBJ2-3; D is unclear. The CDR3 extends over 13 amino acids. CDR1 is LNHNV and CDR2 is YYDKDF in the germline V gene (reference sequence). The V gene lost 3 bases and the J gene lost 2 bases, with 6 bases spanning the gap. CDR3 loop: CATSSHNTDTQYF. CDR3 in DNA: TGTGCCACCAGCAGTCACAACACAGATACGCAGTATTTT.

V gene TRBV19 combines with J gene TRBJ2-7; 9 bases map to TRBD2. Unmatched junction bases numbered 4, after V lost 5 bases and J lost 2 bases. The CDR3 is made up of 14 amino acids. From germline, CDR1 is LNHDA and CDR2 SQIVND (reference sequence). Written as DNA, the CDR3 is TGTGCCAGTAGTCCTAGCGGGAAGACCTACGAGCAGTACTTC. This encodes CASSPSGKTYEQYF.

This chain connects TRBV5-1 to TRBJ2-7; TRBD1 might be the D (5 bases). Trimming took off 0 bases at V and 0 bases at J, with 16 bases between the two ends. The CDR3 loop spans 17 amino acids. Germline values: CDR1 SGHRS, CDR2 YFSETQ. The DNA of the CDR3 is TGCGCCAGCAGCTTGGCCGGTGTGGGGCATGTCTCCTACGAGCAGTACTTC. This codes for CASSLAGVGHVSYEQYF.

This chain links TRBV2 with TRBJ2-1; 7 bases match TRBD2. Trimming took 6 bases from V and 0 from J; bases not matched to a gene: 11. CDR1 and CDR2 from the germline V gene are SNHLY and FYNNEI. This CDR3 is built from 17 residues. The CDR3 DNA follows: TGTGCCAGCAGGCGGGAGATGGCCACTAGCTCCTACAATGAGCAGTTCTTC. Residues: CASRREMATSSYNEQFF.

This clone occurred once. The J gene is TRBJ2-1, the V gene TRBV11-3; D is unclear. V was cut by 1 base and J by 3 bases, with 4 bases left in between. The CDR3 sequence is 13 residues long. From germline, CDR1 is SGHNT and CDR2 YENEEA. CDR3 region: CASSLGDYNEQFF. The CDR3 nucleotides are TGTGCCAGCAGCTTAGGAGACTACAATGAGCAGTTCTTC.

This clone came up many times. The chain employs TRBV4-3 and TRBJ1-2; D is uncertain. The V gene lost 6 bases and the J gene lost 0 bases, with 11 bases spanning the gap. Germline V lookup: CDR1 LGHNA, CDR2 YSLEER. This CDR3 has 14 residues. CDR3 DNA: TGCGCCAGCAGTTTCAGTCAGGCTAACTATGGCTACACCTTC. Translating it yields CASSFSQANYGYTF.

The J gene is TRBJ2-3, the V gene TRBV19; TRBD2 agrees at 10 bases. J was trimmed by 5 bases and V by 5 bases; bases with no gene match: 4. Germline V gene sequence: CDR1 LNHDA, CDR2 SQIVND (reference sequence). The CDR3 spans 14 residues. DNA for the CDR3: TGTGCCAGTAGTCCGTGGACTAGCGGAGATACGCAGTATTTT. This translates into CASSPWTSGDTQYF.

This clone was seen only once. V gene TRBV30 combines with J gene TRBJ2-3; D is possibly TRBD2 (5 bases). Germline CDR1 reads GTSNPN; CDR2 reads SVGIG (reference sequence). The CDR3 extends over 12 amino acids. Trimming removed 1 base from V and 7 bases from J, with 9 bases in between. The CDR3 loop is CAWSEAANTQYF. CDR3 coding DNA: TGTGCCTGGAGTGAAGCGGCAAATACGCAGTATTTT. The whole variable domain, remainder taken from reference TRBV30 and TRBJ2-3, is SQTIHQWPATLVQPVGSPLSLECTVEGTSNPNLYWYRQAAGRGLQLLFYSVGIGQISSEVPQNLSASRPQDRQFILSSKKLLLSDSGFYLCAWSEAANTQYFGPGTRLTVL.

This chain connects TRBV7-6 to TRBJ2-1; 14 nucleotides align to TRBD2. Germline V gives CDR1 SGHVS, CDR2 FNYEAQ. The CDR3 runs 17 residues. Unmatched junction bases numbered 6, after V lost 1 base and J lost 7 bases. Written as DNA, the CDR3 is TGTGCCAGCAGCTTAGATTCCAGGACTAGCGGGGGGAATGAGCAGTTCTTC. Amino acids: CASSLDSRTSGGNEQFF.

The rearrangement joins TRBV18 to TRBJ1-4; 10 positions agree with TRBD1. Germline V gene sequence: CDR1 KGHSH, CDR2 LQKENI. The CDR3 is 16 amino acids. The junction had 4 bases not matched to a gene; V was cut back by 4 bases and J by 2 bases. The CDR3, as DNA: TGTGCCAGCTCACTGCGACAGGGGGCGACTAATGAAAAACTGTTTTTT. Translating gives CASSLRQGATNEKLFF.

The rearrangement links TRBV14 to TRBJ2-7; D remains ambiguous. The CDR3 is 14 residues long. CDR1 is SGHDN, CDR2 FVKESK, per germline. Trimming cost V 1 base and J 6 bases, with 13 bases left between them. CDR3 sequence reads: CASSQVAYPGEQYF. The CDR3 nucleotides are TGTGCCAGCAGCCAAGTAGCCTATCCCGGCGAGCAGTACTTC. The whole variable domain, remainder taken from reference TRBV14 and TRBJ2-7, is EAGVTQFPSHSVIEKGQTVTLRCDPISGHDNLYWYRRVMGKEIKFLLHFVKESKQDESGMPNNRFLAERTGGTYSTLKVQPAELEDSGVYFCASSQVAYPGEQYFGPGTRLTVT.

The chain uses TRBV7-2 and TRBJ1-5; maybe TRBD1 (5 bases). Germline V gene lookup returns CDR1 SGHTA and CDR2 FQGNSA. There are 15 residues in the CDR3. The V end was cut by 2 bases, the J end by 2 bases, with 10 bases between. CDR3 loop: CASSLRGVGNQPQHF. CDR3 bases: TGTGCCAGCAGCTTACGGGGGGTAGGCAATCAGCCCCAGCATTTT.

The chain uses TRBV15 and TRBJ1-5; D uncertain. V lost 5 bases and J 6 bases, leaving 8 bases between the germline ends. From germline, CDR1 is LNHNV and CDR2 YYDKDF (reference sequence). The CDR3 loop spans 12 amino acids. The CDR3 loop reads CATSYRGQPQHF. DNA for the CDR3: TGTGCCACCAGCTACCGGGGTCAGCCCCAGCATTTT.